This TCR beta chain was obtained from a study of blood T cell repertoires in COVID-19. The cohort comprised adults aged about 18 to 100 years residing in 20 to 25 US areas. Recovered status applied to Cohort 3 donors who had two consecutive negative PCRs. It also applied to those with clearance or with symptom resolution. Original data processing: Estimation of nucleated cell counts was performed using reference gene primer amplification. Repertoires were generated with immunoSEQ multiplex PCR, while TCRdb's copy carries only in-frame clones and drops some. V, J and clone size were drawn from that table, and D and trimming were deduced from the DNA. This sample has hundreds of thousands of clones; roughly 89% occur once, and the top ten carry approximately 7.3%. CDR3 length: 14 residues. Looked up from germline, CDR1 is MDHEN and CDR2 is SYDVKM. Deletions cut 2 bases from V and 6 bases from J, with 13 bases between.

The source material was PBMCs or T cells enriched from blood (not recorded which). The chain recombines TRBV28 with TRBJ1-2; D remains ambiguous. The TCR sequence derives from a woman aged 40 to 55 who had recovered from COVID-19. CDR3 residues: CASSLGQALNGYTF. CDR3 DNA sequence: TGTGCCAGCAGTTTAGGGCAGGCTTTGAATGGCTACACCTTC.